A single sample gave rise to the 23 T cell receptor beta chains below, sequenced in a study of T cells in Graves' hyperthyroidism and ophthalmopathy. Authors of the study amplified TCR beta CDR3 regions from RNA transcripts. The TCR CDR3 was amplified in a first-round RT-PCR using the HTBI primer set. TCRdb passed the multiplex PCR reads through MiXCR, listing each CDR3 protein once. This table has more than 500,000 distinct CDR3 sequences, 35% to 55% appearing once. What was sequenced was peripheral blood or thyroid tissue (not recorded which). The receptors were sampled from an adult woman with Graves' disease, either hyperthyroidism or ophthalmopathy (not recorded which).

CDR3: CASMLATYEQYF. The CDR3 nucleotides read TGTGCCAGCATGCTCGCAACCTACGAGCAGTACTTC. V is TRBV2 and J is TRBJ2-7; unclear D gene. V lost 7 bases to trimming and J lost 2 bases, with 9 bases between them. The CDR3 sequence is 12 residues long. CDR1 and CDR2 from the germline V gene are SNHLY and FYNNEI.

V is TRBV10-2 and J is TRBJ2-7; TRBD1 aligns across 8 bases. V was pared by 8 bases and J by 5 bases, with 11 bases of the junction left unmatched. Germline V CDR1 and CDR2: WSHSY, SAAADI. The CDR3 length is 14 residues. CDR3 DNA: TGCGCCAGCTCCCTCCCTGGACAGGGCAACGAGCAGTACTTC. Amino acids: CASSLPGQGNEQYF.

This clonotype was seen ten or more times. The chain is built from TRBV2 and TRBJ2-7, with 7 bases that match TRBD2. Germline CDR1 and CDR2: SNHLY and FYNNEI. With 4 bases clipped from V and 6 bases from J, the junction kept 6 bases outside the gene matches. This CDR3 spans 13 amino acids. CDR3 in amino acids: CASSVAGASEQYF. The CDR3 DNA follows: TGTGCCAGCAGTGTTGCGGGAGCCTCCGAGCAGTACTTC.

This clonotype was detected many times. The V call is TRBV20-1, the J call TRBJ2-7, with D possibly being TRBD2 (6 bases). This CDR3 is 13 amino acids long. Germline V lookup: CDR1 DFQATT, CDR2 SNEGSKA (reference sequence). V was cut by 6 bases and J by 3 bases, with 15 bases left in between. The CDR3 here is CSAPGTFVYEQYF. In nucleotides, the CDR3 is TGCAGTGCCCCCGGGACTTTCGTCTACGAGCAGTACTTC.

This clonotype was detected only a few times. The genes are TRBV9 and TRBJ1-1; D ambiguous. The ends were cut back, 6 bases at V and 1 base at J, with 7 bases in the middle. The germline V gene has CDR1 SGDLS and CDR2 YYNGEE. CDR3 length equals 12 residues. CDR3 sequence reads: CASMDRNTEAFF. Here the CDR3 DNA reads TGTGCCAGCATGGATCGGAACACTGAAGCTTTCTTT.

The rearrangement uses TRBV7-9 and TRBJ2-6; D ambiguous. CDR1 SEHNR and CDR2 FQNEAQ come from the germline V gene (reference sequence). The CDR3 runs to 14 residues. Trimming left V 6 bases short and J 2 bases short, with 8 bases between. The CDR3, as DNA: TGTGCCAGCAGAACCCCGGCTGGGGCCAACGTCCTGACTTTC. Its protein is CASRTPAGANVLTF.

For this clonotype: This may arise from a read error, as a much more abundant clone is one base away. The CDR3 loop reads CASTSDKGQPQHF. The CDR3 DNA reads as TGTGCCAGCACCTCTGATAAGGGTCAGCCCCAGCATTTT. The V call is TRBV6-5, the J call TRBJ1-5; D unresolved. V shed 7 bases and J shed 6 bases, with 13 bases lying between them. Germline CDR1 and CDR2: MNHEY and SVGAGI. There are 13 residues in the CDR3.

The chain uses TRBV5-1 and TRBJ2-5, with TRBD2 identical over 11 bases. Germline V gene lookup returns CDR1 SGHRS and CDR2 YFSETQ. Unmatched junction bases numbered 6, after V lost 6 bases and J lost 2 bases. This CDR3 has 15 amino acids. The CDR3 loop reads CASTRLAGLQETQYF. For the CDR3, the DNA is TGCGCCAGCACCCGACTAGCGGGGCTACAAGAGACCCAGTACTTC.

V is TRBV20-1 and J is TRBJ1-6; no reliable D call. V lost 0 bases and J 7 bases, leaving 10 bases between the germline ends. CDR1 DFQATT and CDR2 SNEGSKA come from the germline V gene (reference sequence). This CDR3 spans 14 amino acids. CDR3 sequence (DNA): TGCAGTGCTAGAGATTTCGGGATCAATTCACCCCTCCACTTT. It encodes CSARDFGINSPLHF.

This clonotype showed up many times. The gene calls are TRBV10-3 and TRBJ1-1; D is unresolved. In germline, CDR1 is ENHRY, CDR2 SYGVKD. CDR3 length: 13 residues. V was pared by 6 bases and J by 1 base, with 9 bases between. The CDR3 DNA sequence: TGTGCCATCAGGGCTCTGGGGAACACTGAAGCTTTCTTT. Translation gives CAIRALGNTEAFF.

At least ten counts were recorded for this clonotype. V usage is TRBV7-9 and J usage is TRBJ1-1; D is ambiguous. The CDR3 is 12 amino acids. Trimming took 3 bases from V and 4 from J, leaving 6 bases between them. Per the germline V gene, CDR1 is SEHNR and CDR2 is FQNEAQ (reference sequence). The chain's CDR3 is CASSFVSTEAFF. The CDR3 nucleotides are TGTGCCAGCAGCTTTGTGAGCACTGAAGCTTTCTTT.

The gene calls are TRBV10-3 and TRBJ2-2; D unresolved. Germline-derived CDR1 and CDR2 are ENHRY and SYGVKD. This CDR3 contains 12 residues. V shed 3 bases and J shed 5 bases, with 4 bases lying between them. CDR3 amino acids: CAISEGTGELFF. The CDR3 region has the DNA TGTGCCATCAGTGAAGGGACCGGGGAGCTGTTTTTT.

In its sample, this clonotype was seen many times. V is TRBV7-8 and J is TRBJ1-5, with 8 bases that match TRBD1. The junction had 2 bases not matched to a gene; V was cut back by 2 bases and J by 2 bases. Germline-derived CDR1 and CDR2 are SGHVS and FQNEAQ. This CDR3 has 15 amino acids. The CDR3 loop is CASSLQQGGNQPQHF. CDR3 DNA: TGTGCCAGCAGCTTACAACAGGGGGGCAATCAGCCCCAGCATTTT.

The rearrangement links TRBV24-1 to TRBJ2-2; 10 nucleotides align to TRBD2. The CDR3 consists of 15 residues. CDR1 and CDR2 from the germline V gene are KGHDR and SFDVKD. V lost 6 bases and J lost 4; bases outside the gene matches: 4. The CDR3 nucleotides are TGTGCCACCAGTTCGGTAGCGGGAGGCACCGGGGAGCTGTTTTTT. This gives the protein CATSSVAGGTGELFF.

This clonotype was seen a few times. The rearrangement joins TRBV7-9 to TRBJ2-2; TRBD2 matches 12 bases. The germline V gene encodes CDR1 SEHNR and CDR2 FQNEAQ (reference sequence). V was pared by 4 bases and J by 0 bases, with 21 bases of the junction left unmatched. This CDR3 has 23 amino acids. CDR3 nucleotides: TGTGCCAGCAGCTCTCACTTCGTGGGACTAGCGGGTATGCTAACCTCGAACACCGGGGAGCTGTTTTTT. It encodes CASSSHFVGLAGMLTSNTGELFF.

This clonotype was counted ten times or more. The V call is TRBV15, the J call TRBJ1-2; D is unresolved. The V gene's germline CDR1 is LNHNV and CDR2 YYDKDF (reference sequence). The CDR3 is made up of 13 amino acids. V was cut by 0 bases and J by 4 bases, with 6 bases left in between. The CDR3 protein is CATSRDRSYGYTF. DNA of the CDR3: TGTGCCACCAGCAGAGATCGGAGCTATGGCTACACCTTC.

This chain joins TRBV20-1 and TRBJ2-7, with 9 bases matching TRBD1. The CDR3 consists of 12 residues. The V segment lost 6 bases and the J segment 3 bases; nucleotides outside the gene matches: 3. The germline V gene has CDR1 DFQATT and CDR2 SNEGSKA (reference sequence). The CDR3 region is CSADRGDYEQYF. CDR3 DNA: TGCAGTGCCGACAGGGGGGACTACGAGCAGTACTTC.

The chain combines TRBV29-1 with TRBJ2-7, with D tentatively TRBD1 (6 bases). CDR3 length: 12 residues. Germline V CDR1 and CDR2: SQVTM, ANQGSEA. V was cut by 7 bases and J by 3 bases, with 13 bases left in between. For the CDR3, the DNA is TGCAGCGCGGCCCAGGACAGCTACGAGCAGTACTTC. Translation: CSAAQDSYEQYF.

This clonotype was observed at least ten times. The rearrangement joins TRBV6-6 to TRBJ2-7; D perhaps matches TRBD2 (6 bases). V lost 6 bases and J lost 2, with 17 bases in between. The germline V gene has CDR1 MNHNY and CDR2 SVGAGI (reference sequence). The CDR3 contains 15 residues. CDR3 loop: CASSYVGGAAYEQYF. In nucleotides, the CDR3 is TGTGCCAGCAGCTACGTAGGCGGGGCGGCCTACGAGCAGTACTTC.

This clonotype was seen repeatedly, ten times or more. The CDR3 DNA sequence: TGCAGTGCTAGAGATCTTCCACCGGGACTAGCGGAAGAGACCCAGTACTTC. Translation: CSARDLPPGLAEETQYF. This chain joins TRBV20-1 and TRBJ2-5, with TRBD2 matching 11 bases. V dropped 0 bases and J dropped 3; count of bases not matched to a gene: 9. The V gene's germline CDR1 is DFQATT and CDR2 SNEGSKA (reference sequence). This CDR3 is built from 17 residues.

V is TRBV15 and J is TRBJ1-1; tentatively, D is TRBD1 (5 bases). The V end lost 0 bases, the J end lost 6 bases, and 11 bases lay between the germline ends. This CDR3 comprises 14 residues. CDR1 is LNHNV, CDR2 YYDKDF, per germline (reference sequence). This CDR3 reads CATSRDRGLAEAFF. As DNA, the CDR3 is TGTGCCACCAGCAGAGATCGGGGGTTGGCTGAAGCTTTCTTT.

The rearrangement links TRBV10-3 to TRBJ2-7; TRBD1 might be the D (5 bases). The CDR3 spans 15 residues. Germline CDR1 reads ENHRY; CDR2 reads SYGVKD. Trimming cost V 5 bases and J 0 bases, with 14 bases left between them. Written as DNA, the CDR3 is TGTGCCATCAGTCAGGCTGGGGCCCTCTCCTACGAGCAGTACTTC. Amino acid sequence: CAISQAGALSYEQYF.

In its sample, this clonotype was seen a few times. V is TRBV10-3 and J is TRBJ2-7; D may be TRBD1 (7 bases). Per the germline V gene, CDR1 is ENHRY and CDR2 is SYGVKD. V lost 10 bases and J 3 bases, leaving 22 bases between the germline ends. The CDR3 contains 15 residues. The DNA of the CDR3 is TGTGCCACGGCCCCTCCGGGCAGGGGGGTCTACGAGCAGTACTTC. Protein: CATAPPGRGVYEQYF.